The 29 T cell receptor beta chains below were found in one sample sequenced in a study of shared clonotypes between healthy human individuals. TCRdb's table, derived via immunoSEQ multiplex PCR, lists solely in-frame clones and lacks some. The sample has roughly 1,500,000 clones, approximately 98.5% seen once. The sample was naive CD4+ T cells sorted from blood. Documented subset: CD45RA+ positively selected. Receptors were obtained from a man younger than 40 in good health.

In its sample, this clone was seen once. The chain is built from TRBV28 and TRBJ1-3; D remains ambiguous. V was trimmed by 3 bases and J by 4 bases, leaving 13 bases between them. CDR1 is MDHEN, CDR2 SYDVKM, per germline. CDR3 length equals 15 residues. CDR3 sequence reads: CASSFQPGQGNTIYF. The DNA for the CDR3 is TGTGCCAGCAGTTTTCAGCCCGGGCAAGGAAACACCATATATTTT.

V is TRBV2 and J is TRBJ2-7; the match to TRBD2 covers 11 bases. This CDR3 contains 15 residues. Germline assignment: CDR1 SNHLY and CDR2 FYNNEI. J lost 7 bases, V lost 6 bases, and 11 bases had no gene match. The CDR3 loop reads CASRTTGLAESEQYF. The CDR3 bases are TGTGCCAGCAGGACTACGGGACTAGCGGAATCTGAGCAGTACTTC.

The rearrangement links TRBV9 to TRBJ2-5; D is uncertain. The CDR3 spans 15 residues. With 4 bases removed from V and 4 bases from J, the gap between germline ends came to 17 bases. The V gene's germline CDR1 is SGDLS and CDR2 YYNGEE. The CDR3 coding sequence is TGTGCCAGCAGCCCTAGAGTGGGGTTTGGAGAGACCCAGTACTTC. Its translation is CASSPRVGFGETQYF.

This chain links TRBV14 with TRBJ2-2, with 10 bases that match TRBD1. V trimming: 4 bases; J trimming: 3 bases; junction bases outside the gene matches: 5. This CDR3 has 16 amino acids. Germline V gene sequence: CDR1 SGHDN, CDR2 FVKESK. CDR3 region: CASSRLGQGHTGELFF. CDR3 coding DNA: TGTGCCAGCAGCCGCCTGGGACAGGGGCACACCGGGGAGCTGTTTTTT. Full variable domain (missing parts from reference TRBV14 and TRBJ2-2): EAGVTQFPSHSVIEKGQTVTLRCDPISGHDNLYWYRRVMGKEIKFLLHFVKESKQDESGMPNNRFLAERTGGTYSTLKVQPAELEDSGVYFCASSRLGQGHTGELFFGEGSRLTVL.

The J gene is TRBJ1-1, the V gene TRBV6-5, with D hard to call. This CDR3 region has 14 residues. Germline CDR1 is MNHEY and CDR2 is SVGAGI. With 2 bases removed from V and 5 bases from J, the gap between germline ends came to 12 bases. The CDR3 is CASSYRVGGTEAFF. Written as DNA, the CDR3 is TGTGCCAGCAGTTACAGAGTGGGAGGGACTGAAGCTTTCTTT.

The genes are TRBV11-2 and TRBJ2-1; 9 bases agree with TRBD2. The CDR3 loop spans 13 amino acids. Germline assignment: CDR1 SGHAT and CDR2 FQNNGV. The J segment lost 9 bases and the V segment lost 5 bases, leaving 5 bases of the junction unmatched. CDR3 coding DNA: TGTGCCAGCAGCCCGGGACTAGCAGGTGAGCAGTTCTTC. Amino acids: CASSPGLAGEQFF.

V and J are TRBV18 and TRBJ2-7, with 16 nucleotides matching TRBD2. The germline V gene encodes CDR1 KGHSH and CDR2 LQKENI. The CDR3 loop spans 16 amino acids. Unmatched junction bases numbered 8, after V lost 6 bases and J lost 6 bases. In DNA form, the CDR3 reads TGTGCCAGCTCGCCCGGGACTAGCGGGAGGGCGACCGAGCAGTACTTC. Residues: CASSPGTSGRATEQYF.

This chain links TRBV5-1 with TRBJ2-1, with D perhaps assigned TRBD1 or TRBD2 (6 bases each). Germline V gene lookup returns CDR1 SGHRS and CDR2 YFSETQ. The CDR3 runs to 11 residues. The ends were cut back, 7 bases at V and 8 bases at J, with 10 bases in the middle. CDR3 DNA sequence: TGCGCCAGCCTGGGGGGCCATGAGCAGTTCTTC. This codes for CASLGGHEQFF.

The rearrangement uses TRBV6-1 and TRBJ2-2; the match to TRBD2 covers 12 bases. The CDR3 loop spans 15 amino acids. V was clipped by 10 bases and J by 6 bases; unmatched bases: 9. The germline gives CDR1 MNHNS, CDR2 SASEGT. Here the CDR3 reads CATHSGLAGPGELFF. CDR3 in DNA: TGTGCCACCCACTCTGGACTAGCGGGACCCGGGGAGCTGTTTTTT.

This rearrangement joins TRBV5-1 to TRBJ2-3; the match to TRBD2 covers 8 bases. Germline V lookup: CDR1 SGHRS, CDR2 YFSETQ. After removal of 2 bases from V and 2 bases from J, the junction contained 4 bases not matched to a gene. The CDR3 consists of 15 residues. The DNA for the CDR3 is TGCGCCAGCAGCTTAACCGGGAGGGCCACAGATACGCAGTATTTT. Protein sequence: CASSLTGRATDTQYF.

The chain is built from TRBV14 and TRBJ1-1; D unresolved. This CDR3 comprises 16 residues. V lost 1 base and J lost 1, with 13 bases in between. The germline V gene has CDR1 SGHDN and CDR2 FVKESK. CDR3: CASSQGPDPWNTEAFF. The CDR3 DNA follows: TGTGCCAGCAGCCAAGGGCCTGATCCCTGGAACACTGAAGCTTTCTTT.

This CDR3 reads CASSAIAESDTQYF. Here the CDR3 DNA reads TGTGCCAGCAGTGCTATAGCGGAATCAGATACGCAGTATTTT. The chain combines TRBV6-1 with TRBJ2-3; maybe TRBD2 (6 bases). This CDR3 region has 14 residues. Trimming shortened V by 4 bases and J by 4 bases, and 12 bases separated the two germline ends. Germline CDR1 and CDR2: MNHNS and SASEGT.

The chain joins TRBV7-9 to TRBJ1-4; the match to TRBD1 covers 7 bases. Germline V gives CDR1 SEHNR, CDR2 FQNEAQ (reference sequence). J gave up 7 bases and V 4 bases, and 6 bases lay outside the gene matches. The CDR3 runs to 14 residues. CDR3 sequence (DNA): TGTGCCAGCAGCTCGGGACAGAGCGTTGAAAAACTGTTTTTT. This codes for CASSSGQSVEKLFF.

This rearrangement joins TRBV2 to TRBJ1-5; D remains ambiguous. Germline CDR1 reads SNHLY; CDR2 reads FYNNEI. Trimming pared 6 bases from V and 1 base from J, leaving 13 bases between. The CDR3 spans 15 residues. CDR3 protein: CASSPPGLSNQPQHF. The CDR3 nucleotides are TGTGCCAGCAGCCCCCCGGGCCTAAGCAATCAGCCCCAGCATTTT.

This clone was seen a handful of times. Other DNA sequences in the same sample also yield this CDR3. The rearrangement links TRBV18 to TRBJ1-2; D remains unclear. Germline CDR1 and CDR2: KGHSH and LQKENI. CDR3 length: 11 residues. Between the trimmed V and J ends, which lost 2 bases and 3 bases, there was a span of 1 base. This CDR3 is CASSPDYGYTF. The CDR3 DNA sequence: TGTGCCAGCTCACCAGACTATGGCTACACCTTC.

Here the CDR3 reads CASSSPAGTTTDTQYF. For the CDR3, the DNA is TGTGCCAGCAGTTCTCCCGCCGGGACTACCACAGATACGCAGTATTTT. The rearrangement joins TRBV6-5 to TRBJ2-3, with 7 bases lining up with TRBD2. CDR1 is MNHEY, CDR2 SVGAGI, per germline. Trimming took 4 bases from V and 2 from J; bases not matched to a gene: 9. The CDR3 extends over 16 amino acids.

The genes are TRBV27 and TRBJ2-1, with D tentatively TRBD2 (6 bases). The germline CDR1 and CDR2 sequences are MNHEY and SMNVEV (reference sequence). The V end was cut by 8 bases, the J end by 7 bases, with 21 bases between. The CDR3 extends over 15 amino acids. CDR3 coding DNA: TGTGCCAGCGGACTACAGTTAGGCATCCTTAATGAGCAGTTCTTC. Translating it yields CASGLQLGILNEQFF.

The V gene is TRBV19, the J gene TRBJ1-5; D gene ambiguous. This CDR3 spans 12 amino acids. Germline CDR1 reads LNHDA; CDR2 reads SQIVND (reference sequence). Trimming cost V 4 bases and J 7 bases, with 8 bases left between them. DNA of the CDR3: TGTGCCAGTAGTAACGCGGGCCAGCCCCAGCATTTT. It translates to CASSNAGQPQHF.

The gene calls are TRBV25-1 and TRBJ2-7, with 8 bases fitting TRBD1. Losses at the gene ends were 2 bases for V and 4 bases for J; bases not matched to a gene: 10. Germline values: CDR1 MGHDK, CDR2 SYGVNS. The CDR3 extends over 16 amino acids. The CDR3 sequence: CASSERRQGKLYEQYF. The CDR3 DNA reads as TGTGCCAGCAGTGAACGACGACAGGGGAAGTTGTACGAGCAGTACTTC.

V is TRBV5-4 and J is TRBJ2-1, with 14 bases that match TRBD2. CDR3 size: 15 residues. CDR1 SGHNT and CDR2 YYREEE come from the germline V gene (reference sequence). The junction had 5 bases not matched to a gene; V was cut back by 4 bases and J by 8 bases. CDR3 nucleotides: TGTGCCAGCAGCCAGGGGACTAGCGGGAGCTATGAGCAGTTCTTC. Translating it yields CASSQGTSGSYEQFF.

V gene TRBV18 combines with J gene TRBJ2-2; either TRBD1 or TRBD2 may supply D (5 bases each). V was shortened by 3 bases and J by 0 bases, with 14 bases between the two germline ends. Germline-derived CDR1 and CDR2 are KGHSH and LQKENI. This CDR3 is 17 amino acids long. In DNA form, the CDR3 reads TGTGCCAGCTCACCCGTACGGGGCCTCCCGAACACCGGGGAGCTGTTTTTT. This codes for CASSPVRGLPNTGELFF.

Only one count was recorded for this clone. The chain links TRBV7-6 to TRBJ2-7, with a tentative D call TRBD1 (5 bases). Looked up from germline, CDR1 is SGHVS and CDR2 is FNYEAQ. Trimming took 3 bases from V and 7 from J, leaving 10 bases between them. CDR3 length: 12 amino acids. The CDR3 DNA reads TGTGCCAGCAGCTTGGCAGGGCGGGAGCAGTACTTC. It translates to CASSLAGREQYF.

The chain has TRBV19 and TRBJ1-2; no clear D gene. The CDR3 consists of 13 residues. The germline V gene has CDR1 LNHDA and CDR2 SQIVND (reference sequence). V was shortened by 5 bases and J by 0 bases, with 7 bases between the two germline ends. CDR3 loop: CASSQQSNYGYTF. The CDR3 nucleotides are TGTGCCAGTAGTCAACAGTCTAACTATGGCTACACCTTC.

This chain connects TRBV5-1 to TRBJ2-1; D might be TRBD2 (6 bases). CDR1 is SGHRS, CDR2 YFSETQ, per germline. Trimming removed 0 bases at V and 8 bases at J, with 12 bases between. The CDR3 is made up of 14 amino acids. The CDR3 is CASSLGGVGDEQFF. Written as DNA, the CDR3 is TGCGCCAGCAGCTTGGGGGGGGTAGGGGATGAGCAGTTCTTC.

This clone was detected only once. The chain uses TRBV5-1 and TRBJ2-1; TRBD2 matches at 7 bases. The germline gives CDR1 SGHRS, CDR2 YFSETQ. This CDR3 is 15 amino acids long. V dropped 0 bases and J dropped 3; count of bases not matched to a gene: 3. CDR3 coding DNA: TGCGCCAGCAGCTTGGGGGAGGGCCTCTACAATGAGCAGTTCTTC. The encoded protein is CASSLGEGLYNEQFF.

The chain couples TRBV10-2 to TRBJ1-2; possibly TRBD1 for D (6 bases). Per the germline V gene, CDR1 is WSHSY and CDR2 is SAAADI. Trimming cost V 6 bases and J 2 bases, with 10 bases left between them. The CDR3 runs 13 residues. DNA of the CDR3: TGCGCCAGCAGGGACGGGACAAACTATGGCTACACCTTC. As protein: CASRDGTNYGYTF.

The V gene is TRBV18, the J gene TRBJ2-7; 8 positions agree with TRBD1. CDR3 length equals 15 residues. Losses at the gene ends were 3 bases for V and 4 bases for J; bases not matched to a gene: 8. Germline V lookup: CDR1 KGHSH, CDR2 LQKENI. The DNA of the CDR3 is TGTGCCAGCTCACCCTCGAGGACAGGGATTTACGAGCAGTACTTC. Its translation is CASSPSRTGIYEQYF.

The chain links TRBV28 to TRBJ2-7; a weak D match, TRBD2 (7 bases). V lost 4 bases and J lost 4, with 17 bases in between. The germline gives CDR1 MDHEN, CDR2 SYDVKM. CDR3 length: 15 residues. The CDR3 reads CASSSGGLVGYEQYF. The CDR3 nucleotides read TGTGCCAGCAGTTCCGGGGGGCTGGTAGGGTACGAGCAGTACTTC. The full variable domain, in which reference TRBV28 and TRBJ2-7 provide the parts outside the CDR3, is DVKVTQSSRYLVKRTGEKVFLECVQDMDHENMFWYRQDPGLGLRLIYFSYDVKMKEKGDIPEGYSVSREKKERFSLILESASTNQTSMYLCASSSGGLVGYEQYFGPGTRLTVT.

V usage is TRBV4-1 and J usage is TRBJ2-6, with no clear D. In germline, CDR1 is MGHRA, CDR2 YSYEKL. CDR3 length: 22 amino acids. V lost 2 bases, J lost 2 bases, and 28 bases lay in between. The CDR3 nucleotides are TGCGCCAGCAGCCAATCTGATCGGCGAACTCAGGTGGCGAGGACTGGGGCCAACGTCCTGACTTTC. Protein: CASSQSDRRTQVARTGANVLTF.